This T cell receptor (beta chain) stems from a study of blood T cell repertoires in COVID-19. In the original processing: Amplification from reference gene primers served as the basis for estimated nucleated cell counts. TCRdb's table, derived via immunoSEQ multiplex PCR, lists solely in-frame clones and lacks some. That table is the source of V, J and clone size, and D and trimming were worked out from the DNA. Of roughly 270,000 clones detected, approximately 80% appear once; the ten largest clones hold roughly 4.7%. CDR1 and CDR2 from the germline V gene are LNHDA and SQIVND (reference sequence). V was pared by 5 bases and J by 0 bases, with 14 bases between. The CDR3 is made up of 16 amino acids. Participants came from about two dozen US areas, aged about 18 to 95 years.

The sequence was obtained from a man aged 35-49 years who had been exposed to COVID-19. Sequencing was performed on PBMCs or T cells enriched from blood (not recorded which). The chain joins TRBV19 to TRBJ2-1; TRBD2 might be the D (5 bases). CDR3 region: CASSQVARSSYNEQFF. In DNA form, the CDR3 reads TGTGCCAGTAGTCAAGTAGCGAGAAGCTCCTACAATGAGCAGTTCTTC.